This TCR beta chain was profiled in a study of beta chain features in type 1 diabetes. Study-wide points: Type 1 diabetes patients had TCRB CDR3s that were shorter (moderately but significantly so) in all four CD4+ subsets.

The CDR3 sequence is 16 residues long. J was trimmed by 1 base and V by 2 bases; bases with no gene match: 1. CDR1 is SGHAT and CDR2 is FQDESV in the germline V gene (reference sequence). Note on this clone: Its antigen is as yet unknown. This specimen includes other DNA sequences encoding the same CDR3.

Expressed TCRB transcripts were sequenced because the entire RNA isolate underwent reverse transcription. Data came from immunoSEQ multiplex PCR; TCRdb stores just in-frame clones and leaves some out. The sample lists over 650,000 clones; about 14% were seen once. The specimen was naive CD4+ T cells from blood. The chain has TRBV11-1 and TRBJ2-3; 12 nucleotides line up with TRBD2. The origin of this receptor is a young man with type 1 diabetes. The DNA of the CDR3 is TGTGCCAGCAGCTTAAGACTAGCGGGGGGCACAGATACGCAGTATTTT. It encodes CASSLRLAGGTDTQYF.